The clone carrying this T cell receptor beta chain was counted a single time. Antigen: not known. Some clones are missing from TCRdb's copy, which holds only in-frame ones; the method was immunoSEQ multiplex PCR. The sample consists of about 120,000 clones, about 90% of them appearing once. This sample is part of a study of T cell responses to AZD1222 COVID-19 vaccine. Overall study: Second-dose schedules of about 4 or about 12 weeks were combined.

Broader study findings: Clonal diversity was possibly underestimated, and the donors were mostly white British, with more females.

The origin of this receptor is an adult in good health. The source was peripheral blood, collected on day 0 of AZD1222 vaccination.

The CDR3 here is CASSEGTGEAFF. Written as DNA, the CDR3 is TGTGCCAGCAGTGAAGGGACAGGTGAAGCTTTCTTT. This chain connects TRBV2 to TRBJ1-1, with 7 bases that match TRBD1. Germline V gene data show CDR1 as SNHLY and CDR2 as FYNNEI. Trimming removed 1 base from V and 7 bases from J; junction bases left unmatched: 0. The CDR3 totals 12 residues.